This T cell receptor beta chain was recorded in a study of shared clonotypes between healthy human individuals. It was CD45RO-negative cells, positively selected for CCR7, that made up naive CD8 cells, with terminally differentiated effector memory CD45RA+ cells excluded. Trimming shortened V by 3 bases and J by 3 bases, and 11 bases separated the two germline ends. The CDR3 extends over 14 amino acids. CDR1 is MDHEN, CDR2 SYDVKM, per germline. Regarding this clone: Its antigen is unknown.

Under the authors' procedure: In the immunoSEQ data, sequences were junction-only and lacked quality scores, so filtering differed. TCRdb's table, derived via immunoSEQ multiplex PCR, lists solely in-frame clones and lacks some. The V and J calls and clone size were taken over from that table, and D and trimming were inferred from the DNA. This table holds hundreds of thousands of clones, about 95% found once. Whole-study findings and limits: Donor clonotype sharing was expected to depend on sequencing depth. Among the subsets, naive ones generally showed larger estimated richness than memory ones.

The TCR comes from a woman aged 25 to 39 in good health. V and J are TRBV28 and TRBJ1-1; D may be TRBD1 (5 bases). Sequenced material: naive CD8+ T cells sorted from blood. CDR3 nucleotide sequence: TGTGCCAGCAGTTTCCCTGCAGGGTACACTGAAGCTTTCTTT. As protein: CASSFPAGYTEAFF. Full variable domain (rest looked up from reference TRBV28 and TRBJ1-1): DVKVTQSSRYLVKRTGEKVFLECVQDMDHENMFWYRQDPGLGLRLIYFSYDVKMKEKGDIPEGYSVSREKKERFSLILESASTNQTSMYLCASSFPAGYTEAFFGQGTRLTVV.